This T cell receptor (beta chain) is from a study of cytotoxic CD8 clonotypes in ibrutinib-treated CLL. Study details: A mean of around 270,000 productive templates and tens of thousands of productive rearrangements was obtained per sample. Study conclusions and caveats: Stable or contracted on treatment, public clonotypes were also uncommon. Circulating CD8+ T-cell counts were tracked by baseline clonality, which exceeded that of age-matched healthy donors. Baseline levels were approached again at progression, after clonality had risen at ibrutinib response.

Germline trimming cut 5 bases from V and 6 bases from J; bases unmatched to any gene: 10. The CDR3 has 15 residues. In germline, CDR1 is LNHDA, CDR2 SQIVND (reference sequence). The protocol was immunoSEQ multiplex PCR, while the TCRdb copy is restricted to in-frame clones and leaves out a portion. This table holds nearly 85,000 clones, around 75% found once. Notes on this clone: The antigen is undetermined.

The rearrangement uses TRBV19 and TRBJ2-7; 10 nucleotides align to TRBD1. The sample consisted of PBMCs, taken after 12 months of ibrutinib treatment. The clonotype comes from a human donor with chronic lymphocytic leukemia. The CDR3 loop is CASSLPGTGVIEQYF. DNA for the CDR3: TGTGCCAGTAGTCTGCCCGGGACAGGGGTTATCGAGCAGTACTTC.